A selection of T cell receptor beta chains follows, all from one sample in a study of T-cell reconstitution after alpha-beta-depleted transplantation in children. TCRdb recomputed calls from the PCR reads with MiXCR, one row per CDR3 protein. Of under 750,000 distinct CDR3 sequences in the sample, approximately 22% were seen once. This specimen consisted of PBMCs, mostly from graft donor cells, obtained 360 days after TCRalphabeta/CD19-depleted stem cell transplant. These receptors were taken from a boy under two years old who had a stem cell transplant for acute myeloid leukemia, so the T cells may come from the graft donor. Each CDR3 is given with its conserved first and last residue. The order of the fields is D gene, V gene, J gene, clone size, CDR3 protein, CDR3 DNA. The D gene is left open where the match is weak. Size is omitted from some rows. Given values are once, few, many or a class for expanded clones.

-	TRBV6-5	TRBJ1-1	few	CASSYAGPNTEAFF	TGTGCCAGCAGTTATGCGGGCCCGAACACTGAAGCTTTCTTT
-	TRBV5-8	TRBJ1-6	few	CASSLGRANSPLHF	TGTGCCAGCAGCTTGGGACGGGCTAATTCACCCCTCCACTTT
TRBD1	TRBV12-3/TRBV12-4	TRBJ2-7	-	CASSLGQGAWEQYF	TGTGCCAGCAGTTTAGGCCAGGGGGCATGGGAGCAGTACTTC
TRBD1	TRBV28	TRBJ1-1	many	CASSFPGGRNTEAFF	TGTGCCAGCAGTTTCCCAGGGGGGCGGAACACTGAAGCTTTCTTT
TRBD2	TRBV27	TRBJ2-7	-	CASSLWGEGYEQYF	TGTGCCAGCAGTTTATGGGGGGAGGGGTACGAGCAGTACTTC
TRBD2	TRBV20-1	TRBJ2-1	-	CSARDLRSGGAANEQFF	TGCAGTGCTAGAGATCTTAGAAGCGGGGGGGCCGCGAATGAGCAGTTCTTC
-	TRBV2	TRBJ2-7	many	CASSAGVGGHEQYF	TGTGCCAGCAGTGCCGGGGTTGGAGGCCACGAGCAGTACTTC
TRBD2	TRBV28	TRBJ2-1	-	CARGAGAEQFF	TGTGCCAGAGGAGCGGGGGCTGAGCAGTTCTTC
-	TRBV5-6	TRBJ1-2	few	CASSPTGKYYGYTF	TGTGCCAGCAGCCCAACAGGGAAATACTATGGCTACACCTTC
-	TRBV5-1	TRBJ2-1	few	CASSSQGGEQFF	TGCGCCAGCAGTTCACAGGGAGGTGAGCAGTTCTTC
TRBD1	TRBV28	TRBJ2-1	many	CASSPSGQGLYNEQFF	TGTGCCAGCAGTCCATCGGGACAGGGCCTCTACAATGAGCAGTTCTTC
-	TRBV29-1	TRBJ2-1	many	CSVEDGSIEQFF	TGCAGCGTTGAAGACGGCAGCATTGAGCAGTTCTTC
-	TRBV7-9	TRBJ1-1	few	CASTSDNTEAFF	TGTGCCAGCACCTCGGACAACACTGAAGCTTTCTTT
-	TRBV2	TRBJ1-3	-	CASSDLPAGVAPPPGSGNTIYF	TGTGCCAGCAGTGATCTTCCCGCAGGGGTGGCCCCCCCCCCCGGCTCTGGAAACACCATATATTTT
-	TRBV6-5	TRBJ2-3	-	CASSYNGGSTDTQYF	TGTGCCAGCAGTTACAACGGGGGAAGCACAGATACGCAGTATTTT